Following are 28 T cell receptor beta chains from one sample sequenced in a study of cytomegalovirus exposure and HLA in healthy donors. It was with 60 Vbeta and 13 Jbeta primers that the PCR ran. TCRdb keeps only in-frame clones here, not all; method: immunoSEQ multiplex PCR. This table holds 70,000 to 100,000 clones, roughly 60% found once. The sequenced material came from PBMCs. These TCRs come from a woman aged 45-59 years in good health and CMV-seropositive.

V gene TRBV5-6 combines with J gene TRBJ2-7, with 10 bases aligning to TRBD1. The J segment lost 3 bases and the V segment lost 1 base, leaving 4 bases of the junction unmatched. The CDR3 consists of 15 residues. CDR1 is SGHDT and CDR2 is YYEEEE in the germline V gene. The CDR3 sequence is CASSLRGQGFYEQYF. The CDR3 nucleotides read TGTGCCAGCAGCTTGAGGGGACAGGGGTTCTACGAGCAGTACTTC.

The J gene is TRBJ2-3, the V gene TRBV14; TRBD1 matches 8 bases. There are 16 residues in the CDR3. Germline V gene data show CDR1 as SGHDN and CDR2 as FVKESK. V gave up 0 bases and J gave up 3 bases; unmatched junction bases: 5. For the CDR3, the DNA is TGTGCCAGCAGCCAAGATCTGAACAGGGGGACAGATACGCAGTATTTT. Translation: CASSQDLNRGTDTQYF.

The rearrangement links TRBV6-1 to TRBJ1-6, with 10 nucleotides matching TRBD1. The trim removed 6 bases at V and 5 bases at J, leaving 4 bases unmatched. The CDR3 sequence is 15 residues long. Germline CDR1 MNHNS, CDR2 SASEGT. The CDR3 loop reads CASRRQGANNSPLHF. DNA of the CDR3: TGTGCCAGCAGGCGACAGGGGGCTAATAATTCACCCCTCCACTTT.

This chain connects TRBV12-2 to TRBJ2-1; the D segment call TRBD2 is taken from the table without a DNA check. TRBV12-2 is given as a pseudogene. The CDR3 runs 14 residues. CDR3 region: CASRLNPGVNEQFF. In nucleotides, the CDR3 is TGTGCAAGTCGCCTAAACCCGGGGGTAAATGAGCAGTTCTTC.

The V and J genes are TRBV9 and TRBJ1-2, with D perhaps TRBD1 (6 bases). Germline assignment: CDR1 SGDLS and CDR2 YYNGEE. The CDR3 sequence is 13 residues long. The V and J ends lost 3 bases and 4 bases respectively, with 10 bases between them. The CDR3 nucleotides read TGTGCCAGCAGCGCAGGGGTGGGCTATGGCTACACCTTC. Protein: CASSAGVGYGYTF.

The chain employs TRBV19 and TRBJ1-6, with D unresolved. Germline V lookup: CDR1 LNHDA, CDR2 SQIVND (reference sequence). CDR3 length: 13 amino acids. Deletions cut 5 bases from V and 10 bases from J, with 12 bases between. CDR3 DNA sequence: TGTGCCAGTAGTGTTAATGCGGAATCACCCCTCCACTTT. Encoded protein: CASSVNAESPLHF. Supplemented by reference TRBV19 and TRBJ1-6, the full variable domain reads DGGITQSPKYLFRKEGQNVTLSCEQNLNHDAMYWYRQDPGQGLRLIYYSQIVNDFQKGDIAEGYSVSREKKESFPLTVTSAQKNPTAFYLCASSVNAESPLHFGNGTRLTVT.

The V and J genes are TRBV7-7 and TRBJ2-7; D is possibly TRBD1 (7 bases). Germline V gives CDR1 SSHAT, CDR2 FNYEAQ (reference sequence). This CDR3 has 16 amino acids. The ends were cut back, 5 bases at V and 6 bases at J, with 23 bases in the middle. The CDR3 nucleotides are TGTGCCAGCAGCCCTCGGGACTTCACTACAGGGGCCGAGCAGTACTTC. Its translation is CASSPRDFTTGAEQYF.

The chain links TRBV9 to TRBJ1-3; D remains unclear. V was trimmed by 0 bases and J by 5 bases, leaving 9 bases between them. Germline V gene data show CDR1 as SGDLS and CDR2 as YYNGEE. The CDR3 contains 14 residues. DNA for the CDR3: TGTGCCAGCAGCGTAGATGAGGCGCGAAACACCATATATTTT. Translated: CASSVDEARNTIYF.

This clone has just a few counts. The chain couples TRBV29-1 to TRBJ1-3, with D possibly matching TRBD1 (5 bases). This CDR3 region has 12 residues. Trimming shortened V by 6 bases and J by 3 bases, and 9 bases separated the two germline ends. The V gene's germline CDR1 is SQVTM and CDR2 ANQGSEA. In DNA, the CDR3 is TGCAGCGTGGACACCGATGGAAACACCATATATTTT. It is translated as CSVDTDGNTIYF.

This chain links TRBV5-6 with TRBJ2-1, with TRBD2 matching over 9 bases. This CDR3 is built from 15 residues. In germline, CDR1 is SGHDT, CDR2 YYEEEE. Trimming took 0 bases from V and 8 from J; bases not matched to a gene: 6. CDR3 region: CASSLADGGGDEQFF. CDR3 sequence (DNA): TGTGCCAGCAGCTTGGCCGATGGCGGGGGGGATGAGCAGTTCTTC.

The V and J genes are TRBV6-6 and TRBJ2-5; D may be TRBD1 (5 bases). CDR3 length: 12 amino acids. V was trimmed by 6 bases and J by 9 bases, leaving 14 bases between them. CDR1 and CDR2 (germline): MNHNY, SVGAGI (reference sequence). Here the CDR3 DNA reads TGTGCCAGCAGCCACCCCCAAGGGGCCCAGTACTTC. As protein: CASSHPQGAQYF.

This clone has just a few counts. This chain uses TRBV30 with TRBJ1-2, with TRBD1 identical over 9 bases. Germline-derived CDR1 and CDR2 are GTSNPN and SVGIG (reference sequence). This CDR3 contains 13 residues. J lost 8 bases, V lost 7 bases, and 11 bases had no gene match. In DNA form, the CDR3 reads TGTGCCTCCCCGGGACAGGGTTCCGGGGGCTACACCTTC. Its translation is CASPGQGSGGYTF.

The gene calls are TRBV5-1 and TRBJ2-1, with D hard to call. Trimming removed 0 bases from V and 10 bases from J, with 5 bases in between. The V gene's germline CDR1 is SGHRS and CDR2 YFSETQ. This CDR3 has 11 residues. The CDR3 protein is CASSLVREQFF. CDR3 bases: TGCGCCAGCAGCTTGGTACGGGAGCAGTTCTTC. Full variable domain (rest looked up from reference TRBV5-1 and TRBJ2-1): KAGVTQTPRYLIKTRGQQVTLSCSPISGHRSVSWYQQTPGQGLQFLFEYFSETQRNKGNFPGRFSGRQFSNSRSEMNVSTLELGDSALYLCASSLVREQFFGPGTRLTVL.

This chain links TRBV28 with TRBJ1-2; perhaps TRBD1 as D (6 bases). Trimming took off 6 bases at V and 7 bases at J, with 12 bases between the two ends. The CDR3 covers 12 residues. Germline-derived CDR1 and CDR2 are MDHEN and SYDVKM. The CDR3: CASRDSIRGYTF. The CDR3 nucleotides read TGTGCCAGCAGGGACAGCATTCGTGGCTACACCTTC.

J is TRBJ1-1 and V is TRBV9, with 7 bases identical to TRBD1. This CDR3 contains 12 residues. Germline loops: CDR1 SGDLS, CDR2 YYNGEE. Losses at the gene ends were 3 bases for V and 11 bases for J; bases not matched to a gene: 7. CDR3 sequence: CASSDLTGLAFF. CDR3 nucleotides: TGTGCCAGCAGCGACTTGACAGGGCTGGCTTTCTTT.

The chain employs TRBV19 and TRBJ1-1, with TRBD1 as a possible D gene (6 bases). V lost 4 bases to trimming and J lost 4 bases, with 16 bases between them. The CDR3 runs 15 residues. Germline values: CDR1 LNHDA, CDR2 SQIVND (reference sequence). CDR3 sequence reads: CASSTRGGAGTEAFF. In nucleotides, the CDR3 is TGTGCCAGTAGTACCCGTGGGGGCGCGGGCACTGAAGCTTTCTTT.

The V and J genes are TRBV6-6 and TRBJ1-5; 9 nucleotides align to TRBD1. This CDR3 is built from 15 residues. CDR1 is MNHNY and CDR2 is SVGAGI in the germline V gene (reference sequence). V shed 6 bases, J shed 0 bases, and the junction held 3 bases outside the gene matches. The DNA of the CDR3 is TGTGCCAGCAGCCAGGGACAGGGTAGCAATCAGCCCCAGCATTTT. It codes for CASSQGQGSNQPQHF.

With respect to this clone: A junction boundary mismatches the germline segment, possibly from a read error. The J gene is TRBJ1-1, the V gene TRBV7-9; D is ambiguous. Germline CDR1 and CDR2: SEHNR and FQNEAQ (reference sequence). CDR3 length: 13 residues. The CDR3 DNA sequence: TGTTCCAGCAGCTTACAAAGCTACACTGAAGCTTTCTTT. It specifies CSSSLQSYTEAFF.

The V call is TRBV7-9, the J call TRBJ2-1, with 10 positions matching TRBD2. Germline V gene lookup returns CDR1 SEHNR and CDR2 FQNEAQ (reference sequence). V dropped 1 base and J dropped 0; count of bases not matched to a gene: 3. The CDR3 extends over 17 amino acids. CDR3: CASSLGLAGLSYNEQFF. For the CDR3, the DNA is TGTGCCAGCAGCTTAGGACTAGCGGGTCTCTCCTACAATGAGCAGTTCTTC.

The genes are TRBV19 and TRBJ1-2; D perhaps matches TRBD1 (5 bases). The CDR3 extends over 13 amino acids. V lost 3 bases, J lost 8 bases, and 13 bases lay in between. Germline V gives CDR1 LNHDA, CDR2 SQIVND (reference sequence). CDR3 sequence: CASSINPEGGYTF. The CDR3, as DNA: TGTGCCAGTAGTATTAACCCGGAGGGGGGCTACACCTTC.

This clone was counted a few times. The chain joins TRBV7-9 to TRBJ2-3, with 12 bases identical to TRBD2. Per germline, CDR1 SEHNR and CDR2 FQNEAQ (reference sequence). The CDR3 is 18 amino acids. V was clipped by 5 bases and J by 2 bases; unmatched bases: 11. The CDR3 reads CASSPDVGLAGNTDTQYF. Here the CDR3 DNA reads TGTGCCAGCAGCCCAGACGTCGGACTAGCGGGAAACACAGATACGCAGTATTTT.

V gene TRBV5-1 combines with J gene TRBJ2-5; 11 nucleotides align to TRBD2. The germline V gene has CDR1 SGHRS and CDR2 YFSETQ. J was trimmed by 5 bases and V by 4 bases; bases with no gene match: 10. The CDR3 is made up of 16 amino acids. CDR3 nucleotide sequence: TGCGCCAGCAGCCCCGGGATAGCGGGGGGGCAGGAGACCCAGTACTTC. As protein: CASSPGIAGGQETQYF. Based on the CDR3 plus reference TRBV5-1 and TRBJ2-5, the full variable domain is KAGVTQTPRYLIKTRGQQVTLSCSPISGHRSVSWYQQTPGQGLQFLFEYFSETQRNKGNFPGRFSGRQFSNSRSEMNVSTLELGDSALYLCASSPGIAGGQETQYFGPGTRLLVL.

On this clone itself: The junction does not match germline at one end; this may be a read error. This chain uses TRBV7-9 with TRBJ1-2; 9 nucleotides match TRBD1. The CDR3 has 16 amino acids. Germline V CDR1 and CDR2: SEHNR, FQNEAQ (reference sequence). This CDR3 reads CSSSQQAGTGTYGYTF. The DNA of the CDR3 is TGTTCCAGCAGCCAGCAAGCCGGGACAGGGACCTATGGCTACACCTTC.

The V gene is TRBV19, the J gene TRBJ2-5; TRBD1 agrees at 7 bases. The germline gives CDR1 LNHDA, CDR2 SQIVND (reference sequence). The ends lost 5 bases at V and 1 base at J; junction bases unmatched: 7. The CDR3 totals 15 residues. The CDR3 DNA sequence: TGTGCCAGTAGTCTCCGGACAGGCGTCCAAGAGACCCAGTACTTC. It encodes CASSLRTGVQETQYF.

This clone was counted between two and nine times. The V gene is TRBV19, the J gene TRBJ2-5; D is perhaps TRBD1 (6 bases). CDR3 size: 16 residues. Germline assignment: CDR1 LNHDA and CDR2 SQIVND (reference sequence). Trimming stripped 1 base from V and 5 bases from J, with 17 bases between. DNA of the CDR3: TGTGCCAGTAGTATAGTTCGACAGGCGGCAAGGGAGACCCAGTACTTC. Translated, it gives CASSIVRQAARETQYF. The full variable domain, rest sourced from reference TRBV19 and TRBJ2-5, is DGGITQSPKYLFRKEGQNVTLSCEQNLNHDAMYWYRQDPGQGLRLIYYSQIVNDFQKGDIAEGYSVSREKKESFPLTVTSAQKNPTAFYLCASSIVRQAARETQYFGPGTRLLVL.

The chain uses TRBV6-4 and TRBJ1-1, with TRBD1 identical over 7 bases. There are 14 residues in the CDR3. Germline V gives CDR1 MRHNA, CDR2 SNTAGT. Trimming took 6 bases from V and 2 from J; bases not matched to a gene: 6. CDR3 loop: CASRQTGVNTEAFF. The CDR3 DNA is TGTGCCAGCAGGCAAACAGGGGTTAACACTGAAGCTTTCTTT.

The chain uses TRBV15 and TRBJ1-4; D remains unclear. The ends were cut back, 2 bases at V and 0 bases at J, with 10 bases in the middle. CDR1 LNHNV and CDR2 YYDKDF come from the germline V gene (reference sequence). CDR3 size: 16 residues. CDR3 amino acids: CATSRQFGATNEKLFF. CDR3 sequence (DNA): TGTGCCACCAGCAGACAGTTCGGGGCAACTAATGAAAAACTGTTTTTT.

This clone has just a few counts. The chain couples TRBV30 to TRBJ2-2, with TRBD2 matching 16 bases. The CDR3 totals 18 residues. Germline CDR1 is GTSNPN and CDR2 is SVGIG (reference sequence). The trim removed 0 bases at V and 7 bases at J, leaving 8 bases unmatched. The CDR3 DNA is TGTGCCTGGAGTGTAACGGGACTAGCGGGGGGGCGCGGCGGGGAGCTGTTTTTT. It is translated as CAWSVTGLAGGRGGELFF.